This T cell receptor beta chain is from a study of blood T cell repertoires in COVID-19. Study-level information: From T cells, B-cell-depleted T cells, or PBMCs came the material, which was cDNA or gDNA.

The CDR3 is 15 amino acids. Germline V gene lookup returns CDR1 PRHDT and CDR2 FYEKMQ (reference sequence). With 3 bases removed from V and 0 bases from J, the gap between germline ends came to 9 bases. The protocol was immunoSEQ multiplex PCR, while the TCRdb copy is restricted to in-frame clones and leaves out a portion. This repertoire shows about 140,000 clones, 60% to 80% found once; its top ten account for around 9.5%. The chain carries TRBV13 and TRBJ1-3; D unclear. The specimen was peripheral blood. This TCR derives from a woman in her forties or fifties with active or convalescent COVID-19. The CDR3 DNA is TGTGCCAGCAGCTTTTACCGGAGCTCTGGAAACACCATATATTTT. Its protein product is CASSFYRSSGNTIYF. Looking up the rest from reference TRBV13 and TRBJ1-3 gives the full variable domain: AAGVIQSPRHLIKEKRETATLKCYPIPRHDTVYWYQQGPGQDPQFLISFYEKMQSDKGSIPDRFSAQQFSDYHSELNMSSLELGDSALYFCASSFYRSSGNTIYFGEGSWLTVV.